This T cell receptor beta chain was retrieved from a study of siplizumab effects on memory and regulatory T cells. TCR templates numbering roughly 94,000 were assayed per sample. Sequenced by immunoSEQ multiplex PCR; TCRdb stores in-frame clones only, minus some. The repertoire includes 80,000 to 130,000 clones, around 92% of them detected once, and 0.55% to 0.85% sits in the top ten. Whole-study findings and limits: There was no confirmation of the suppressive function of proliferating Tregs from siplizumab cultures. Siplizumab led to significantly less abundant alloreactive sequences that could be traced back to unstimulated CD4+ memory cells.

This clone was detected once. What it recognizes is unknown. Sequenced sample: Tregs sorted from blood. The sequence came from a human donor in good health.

CDR3 nucleotides: TGTGCCAGCAGTTTAGCGGGCTCCTACAATGAGCAGTTCTTC. Protein product: CASSLAGSYNEQFF. The chain couples TRBV6-5 to TRBJ2-1; TRBD2 aligns across 7 bases. Germline CDR1 MNHEY, CDR2 SVGAGI. J gave up 0 bases and V 4 bases, and 0 bases lay outside the gene matches. This CDR3 is built from 14 residues.